Each of the 29 T cell receptor beta chains below was sequenced from the same sample in a study of T cells after yellow fever vaccination (dated by TCRdb to about 2019). In light of the paper, this sample's treatment or condition label describes: live attenuated yellow fever vaccine strain. The library was built by means of 5' RACE. The instrument was an Illumina HiSeq 2500. TCRdb trimmed the raw reads at Q25, called clones with MiXCR and kept productive beta chains. Records with the same CDR3 protein are collapsed into one entry carrying the most frequent genes and DNA. Across this sample there are some 670,000 distinct CDR3 sequences, with over 9% seen only once. Of the sample, about 15% falls within the top ten clones. The specimen was PBMCs, collected on the day of the yellow fever booster vaccination. The receptors stem from a man aged 25 to 45 who received the YFV17D yellow fever vaccine.

This clonotype has more than one count but fewer than ten. J is TRBJ2-3 and V is TRBV28; 8 bases are a match to TRBD1. Germline loops: CDR1 MDHEN, CDR2 SYDVKM. This CDR3 spans 16 amino acids. Trimming at V came to 2 bases and at J to 6 bases, leaving 10 bases not matched to a gene. CDR3 bases: TGTGCCAGCAGTTTAAACCCCACAGGGGGTGGGGATACGCAGTATTTT. Protein product: CASSLNPTGGGDTQYF.

This clonotype has a handful of counts. The chain links TRBV7-2 to TRBJ2-7; D perhaps matches TRBD2 (5 bases). V was pared by 0 bases and J by 5 bases, with 8 bases between. The CDR3 loop spans 13 amino acids. Germline loops: CDR1 SGHTA, CDR2 FQGNSA. CDR3 sequence (DNA): TGTGCCAGCAGCTTAGCGATGAGGGACGAGCAGTACTTC. It translates to CASSLAMRDEQYF.

The chain employs TRBV6-1 and TRBJ2-5, with TRBD2 identical over 7 bases. Germline V lookup: CDR1 MNHNS, CDR2 SASEGT. With V trimmed by 8 bases and J by 5 bases, 8 bases remained unmatched. The CDR3 runs 13 residues. CDR3 DNA sequence: TGTGCCAGCGGGGAGGGCCCTCGGGAGACCCAGTACTTC. As protein: CASGEGPRETQYF.

A few counts support this clonotype. This chain joins TRBV9 and TRBJ2-7, with unresolved D. Germline CDR1 reads SGDLS; CDR2 reads YYNGEE. V was clipped by 4 bases and J by 2 bases, with 10 bases between them. The CDR3 covers 13 residues. CDR3 DNA sequence: TGTGCCAGCAGCCCTCGACCTACCTACGAGCAGTACTTC. Translated: CASSPRPTYEQYF.

This clonotype was detected only a few times. This chain's CDR3 is CASSLGAGDTEAFF. CDR3 bases: TGTGCCAGCAGCTTAGGTGCAGGGGACACTGAAGCTTTCTTT. The V gene is TRBV7-2, the J gene TRBJ1-1, with D perhaps TRBD1 (6 bases). V was clipped by 1 base and J by 3 bases, with 9 bases between them. Germline loops: CDR1 SGHTA, CDR2 FQGNSA. The CDR3 consists of 14 residues.

V is TRBV20-1 and J is TRBJ2-3; TRBD2 might be the D (6 bases). The germline V gene encodes CDR1 DFQATT and CDR2 SNEGSKA (reference sequence). This CDR3 has 14 amino acids. The V and J ends lost 2 bases and 0 bases respectively, with 9 bases between them. This CDR3 reads CSARPSVSTDTQYF. The CDR3 DNA sequence: TGCAGTGCTAGACCTAGCGTAAGCACAGATACGCAGTATTTT.

The chain couples TRBV5-1 to TRBJ2-1, with 8 bases lining up with TRBD2. Germline lookup yields CDR1 SGHRS and CDR2 YFSETQ. This CDR3 spans 15 amino acids. The V and J ends lost 4 bases and 8 bases, in that order; junction bases with no gene match: 11. The CDR3: CASSPPRLAFDEQFF. The DNA for the CDR3 is TGCGCCAGCAGCCCCCCAAGACTAGCGTTCGATGAGCAGTTCTTC.

V gene TRBV18 combines with J gene TRBJ2-3; D is possibly TRBD1 (6 bases). Trimming stripped 6 bases from V and 3 bases from J, with 16 bases between. This CDR3 comprises 15 residues. CDR1 and CDR2 (germline): KGHSH, LQKENI. The DNA of the CDR3 is TGTGCCAGCTCCCGACAGGAAGGTGGGACAGATACGCAGTATTTT. Encoded protein: CASSRQEGGTDTQYF.

A few counts support this clonotype. J is TRBJ2-3 and V is TRBV19, with D hard to call. Germline loops: CDR1 LNHDA, CDR2 SQIVND (reference sequence). Trimming left V 4 bases short and J 2 bases short, with 4 bases between. The CDR3 length is 12 residues. CDR3 sequence (DNA): TGTGCCAGTAGTACCTTCACAGATACGCAGTATTTT. It yields the protein CASSTFTDTQYF.

The chain combines TRBV5-4 with TRBJ2-1; the match to TRBD2 covers 9 bases. The CDR3 extends over 16 amino acids. V gave up 0 bases and J gave up 2 bases; unmatched junction bases: 3. CDR1 and CDR2 (germline): SGHNT, YYREEE (reference sequence). CDR3 nucleotide sequence: TGTGCCAGCAGCTTGGGGGGACTAGCCACCTACAATGAGCAGTTCTTC. It yields the protein CASSLGGLATYNEQFF.

V and J are TRBV6-2 or TRBV6-3 and TRBJ2-1; TRBD2 aligns across 11 bases. The CDR3 is 17 residues long. CDR1 is MNHEY and CDR2 is SVGEGT in the germline V gene. The V gene end was trimmed by 5 bases and the J gene end by 4 bases; junction bases not matched to a gene: 10. The CDR3 region is CASSLGTSGVKYNEQFF. The CDR3 nucleotides read TGTGCCAGCAGTCTCGGGACTAGCGGCGTAAAATACAATGAGCAGTTCTTC.

This clonotype was counted a few times. V is TRBV3-1 and J is TRBJ2-3; weak D call: TRBD2 (5 bases). The germline V gene encodes CDR1 LGHDT and CDR2 YNNKEL (reference sequence). V was shortened by 2 bases and J by 0 bases, with 9 bases between the two germline ends. This CDR3 is 15 amino acids long. CDR3 DNA: TGTGCCAGCAGCCAAAGCGGACTTAGCACAGATACGCAGTATTTT. It translates to CASSQSGLSTDTQYF.

V is TRBV18 and J is TRBJ2-1, with D unresolved. Germline CDR1 is KGHSH and CDR2 is LQKENI. V was cut by 1 base and J by 2 bases, with 6 bases left in between. The CDR3 has 14 residues. The CDR3 nucleotides are TGTGCCAGCTCACCACTTAGCCCCTACAATGAGCAGTTCTTC. Its protein product is CASSPLSPYNEQFF.

This clonotype was recorded at least ten times. J is TRBJ2-5 and V is TRBV5-1, with 12 bases lining up with TRBD2. Germline CDR1 reads SGHRS; CDR2 reads YFSETQ. The CDR3 contains 14 residues. J lost 1 base, V lost 7 bases, and 2 bases had no gene match. CDR3 coding DNA: TGCGCCAGCCCTAGCGGGAGGGCCCAAGAGACCCAGTACTTC. Its translation: CASPSGRAQETQYF. Full variable domain (outside the CDR3, taken from reference TRBV5-1 and TRBJ2-5): KAGVTQTPRYLIKTRGQQVTLSCSPISGHRSVSWYQQTPGQGLQFLFEYFSETQRNKGNFPGRFSGRQFSNSRSEMNVSTLELGDSALYLCASPSGRAQETQYFGPGTRLLVL.

V gene TRBV5-1 combines with J gene TRBJ1-1, with D perhaps TRBD1 (6 bases). V was cut by 0 bases and J by 5 bases, with 11 bases left in between. CDR1 SGHRS and CDR2 YFSETQ come from the germline V gene. The CDR3 runs to 14 residues. In nucleotides, the CDR3 is TGCGCCAGCAGCTTGGAGTACAGGGATACTGAAGCTTTCTTT. Translated: CASSLEYRDTEAFF.

This clonotype has only a few counts. The CDR3 DNA reads as TGTGCCAGCAGCTTTGGGACTAGCGGGAGGGCCCGGTCCTCCTACGAGCAGTACTTC. Protein: CASSFGTSGRARSSYEQYF. The chain has TRBV11-2 and TRBJ2-7, with 16 nucleotides matching TRBD2. V gave up 3 bases and J gave up 0 bases; unmatched junction bases: 8. CDR1 and CDR2 (germline): SGHAT, FQNNGV. This CDR3 is built from 19 residues.

This clonotype appeared many times. This chain links TRBV12-3 or TRBV12-4 with TRBJ2-3, with a tentative D call TRBD2 (6 bases). V lost 6 bases, J lost 3 bases, and 10 bases lay in between. CDR3 size: 13 residues. CDR3 nucleotides: TGTGCCAGCAGGCCGGGGGTGACAGATACGCAGTATTTT. This sequence encodes CASRPGVTDTQYF.

This clonotype was detected only a few times. The chain combines TRBV29-1 with TRBJ2-3; D may be TRBD2 (6 bases). Germline V gene data show CDR1 as SQVTM and CDR2 as ANQGSEA. The CDR3 length is 13 residues. Trimming pared 6 bases from V and 5 bases from J, leaving 15 bases between. The CDR3 coding sequence is TGCAGCGTCGAGGGTTGGGGAGGAGATACGCAGTATTTT. Amino acid sequence: CSVEGWGGDTQYF.

The J gene is TRBJ2-1, the V gene TRBV14; maybe TRBD1 (6 bases). The CDR3 consists of 14 residues. Germline values: CDR1 SGHDN, CDR2 FVKESK. The ends were cut back, 4 bases at V and 9 bases at J, with 16 bases in the middle. The CDR3 DNA reads TGTGCCAGCAGCCGGGGGACACCCGGAGGTGAGCAGTTCTTC. Translating gives CASSRGTPGGEQFF.

This clonotype has more than one count but fewer than ten. The chain combines TRBV5-1 with TRBJ2-1, with 7 nucleotides matching TRBD2. The CDR3 loop spans 14 amino acids. Germline lookup yields CDR1 SGHRS and CDR2 YFSETQ. Unmatched junction bases numbered 5, after V lost 4 bases and J lost 4 bases. This chain's CDR3 is CASSPAGVYNEQFF. The CDR3 coding sequence is TGCGCCAGCAGCCCTGCGGGAGTATACAATGAGCAGTTCTTC.

This clonotype was seen a handful of times. The chain carries TRBV12-5 and TRBJ1-4; TRBD1 is a possible D gene (5 bases). The CDR3 contains 15 residues. Germline V lookup: CDR1 LGHNT, CDR2 FRNRAP. Deletions cut 1 base from V and 7 bases from J, with 13 bases between. CDR3 region: CASGLGGPGGEKLFF. The CDR3 region has the DNA TGTGCTAGTGGTTTGGGTGGACCTGGGGGTGAAAAACTGTTTTTT.

In this sample, this clonotype turned up a few times. The genes are TRBV4-3 and TRBJ1-3, with D perhaps matching TRBD1 (5 bases). The length of the CDR3 is 15 residues. V gave up 4 bases and J gave up 4 bases, with 14 bases separating them. Germline assignment: CDR1 LGHNA and CDR2 YSLEER. The CDR3 DNA reads as TGCGCCAGCAGCCTGATCGGGACGGCGGGAAACACCATATATTTT. This sequence encodes CASSLIGTAGNTIYF.

Worth noting for this clonotype: One end of the junction does not line up with germline, which may come from a read error. The chain links TRBV7-7 to TRBJ2-1; the D call may be TRBD1 or TRBD2 (6 bases each). The length of the CDR3 is 14 residues. Per the germline V gene, CDR1 is SSHAT and CDR2 is FNYEAQ (reference sequence). The DNA of the CDR3 is TGTGCTAGCAGCCGTGGGGGCGGGGTAAATGAGCAGTTCTTC. This translates into CASSRGGGVNEQFF.

V and J are TRBV5-1 and TRBJ2-1; TRBD1 matches 12 bases. Germline CDR1 SGHRS, CDR2 YFSETQ. The ends lost 5 bases at V and 8 bases at J; junction bases unmatched: 8. The CDR3 has 15 residues. The CDR3 spells CASRRGQGALYEQFF. The CDR3 DNA sequence: TGCGCCAGCAGAAGGGGACAGGGGGCCTTGTATGAGCAGTTCTTC.

There are a few counts of this clonotype. The V call is TRBV5-1, the J call TRBJ2-2; the match to TRBD2 covers 10 bases. CDR1 SGHRS and CDR2 YFSETQ come from the germline V gene. With V trimmed by 0 bases and J by 4 bases, 3 bases remained unmatched. The CDR3 has 16 amino acids. CDR3 residues: CASSLGLAGLTGELFF. The CDR3 DNA reads TGCGCCAGCAGCTTGGGACTAGCGGGCCTCACCGGGGAGCTGTTTTTT.

The chain employs TRBV28 and TRBJ1-2; D gene uncertain. CDR1 is MDHEN, CDR2 SYDVKM, per germline. The CDR3 has 15 amino acids. Trimming took 2 bases from V and 4 from J, leaving 14 bases between them. DNA for the CDR3: TGTGCCAGCAGTTTACGACCCGACCGCGGCTATGGCTACACCTTC. Its protein is CASSLRPDRGYGYTF.

V usage is TRBV29-1 and J usage is TRBJ2-4, with D tentatively TRBD2 (5 bases). Germline loops: CDR1 SQVTM, CDR2 ANQGSEA. The CDR3 spans 13 residues. The V end lost 4 bases, the J end lost 2 bases, and 9 bases lay between the germline ends. In nucleotides, the CDR3 is TGCAGCGTTGGGGAGTTGTCCAAAAACATTCAGTACTTC. Encoded protein: CSVGELSKNIQYF.

In regard to this clonotype: A much bigger clone sits one base away, suggesting this may be a read error. The rearrangement joins TRBV5-1 to TRBJ2-2; 8 bases line up with TRBD2. CDR1 and CDR2 (germline): SGHRS, YFSETQ. There are 15 residues in the CDR3. In nucleotides, the CDR3 is TGCGCCAGCTCTGGGAGTAGCGGGGCCACCTGGGAGCTGTTTTTT. Its translation: CASSGSSGATWELFF.

In its sample, this clonotype was seen a few times. The chain combines TRBV28 with TRBJ2-4; TRBD1 agrees at 8 bases. Trimming removed 6 bases from V and 8 bases from J; junction bases left unmatched: 6. The CDR3 is 13 amino acids. From germline, CDR1 is MDHEN and CDR2 SYDVKM. The CDR3 is CASSLTGVDIQYF. Written as DNA, the CDR3 is TGTGCCAGCAGCCTGACAGGGGTAGACATTCAGTACTTC.